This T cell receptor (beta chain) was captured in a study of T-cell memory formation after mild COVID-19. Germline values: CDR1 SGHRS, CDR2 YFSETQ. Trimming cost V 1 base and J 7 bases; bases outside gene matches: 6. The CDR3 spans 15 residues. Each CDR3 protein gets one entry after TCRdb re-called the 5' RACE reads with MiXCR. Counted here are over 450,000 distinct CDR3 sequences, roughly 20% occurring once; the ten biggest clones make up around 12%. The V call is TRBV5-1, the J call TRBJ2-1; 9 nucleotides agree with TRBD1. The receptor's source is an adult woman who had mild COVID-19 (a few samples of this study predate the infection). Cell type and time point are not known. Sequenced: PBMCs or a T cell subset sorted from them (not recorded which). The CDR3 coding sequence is TGCGCCAGCAGCTTGATGTGGGACAGGGAGAATGAGCAGTTCTTC. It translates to CASSLMWDRENEQFF.